This T cell receptor (beta chain) was captured in a study of blood T cell repertoires in COVID-19. Whole-study context: The study drew acute and convalescent COVID-19 samples from the United States, Italy and Spain. T cells, B-cell-depleted T cells, or PBMCs supplied cDNA or gDNA.

Only in-frame clones appear in the TCRdb table, and some are missing; sequencing was by immunoSEQ multiplex PCR. The top ten clones hold about 0.8% of a sample with roughly 230,000 clones, approximately 91% of them seen once. Followed over time, Seattle patients had been enrolled while infection was active. The germline CDR1 and CDR2 sequences are SGHKS and YYEKEE (reference sequence). The CDR3 sequence is 15 residues long. With 0 bases clipped from V and 1 base from J, the junction kept 4 bases outside the gene matches. Sequencing input: peripheral blood. The chain is built from TRBV5-5 and TRBJ2-7, with 7 positions matching TRBD1. This TCR derives from a man aged 30 to 39 with COVID-19, enrolled during active disease. CDR3 residues: CASSLGTGWSYEQYF. The DNA for the CDR3 is TGTGCCAGCAGCTTGGGGACAGGTTGGTCCTACGAGCAGTACTTC.